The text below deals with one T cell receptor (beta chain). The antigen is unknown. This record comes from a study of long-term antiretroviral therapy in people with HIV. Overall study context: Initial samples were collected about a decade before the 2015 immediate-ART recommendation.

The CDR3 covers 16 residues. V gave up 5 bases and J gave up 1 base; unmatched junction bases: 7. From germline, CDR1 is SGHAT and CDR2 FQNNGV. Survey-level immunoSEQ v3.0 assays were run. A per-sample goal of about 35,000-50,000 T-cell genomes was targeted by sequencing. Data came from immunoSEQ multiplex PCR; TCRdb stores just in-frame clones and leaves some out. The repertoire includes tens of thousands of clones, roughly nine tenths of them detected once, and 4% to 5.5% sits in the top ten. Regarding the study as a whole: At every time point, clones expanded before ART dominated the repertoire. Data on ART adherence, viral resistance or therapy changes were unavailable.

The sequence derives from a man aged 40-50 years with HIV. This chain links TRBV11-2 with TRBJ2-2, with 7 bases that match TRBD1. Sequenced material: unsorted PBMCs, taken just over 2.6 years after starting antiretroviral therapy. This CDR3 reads CASSRNTGENTGELFF. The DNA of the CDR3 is TGTGCCAGCAGCCGAAATACAGGGGAGAACACCGGGGAGCTGTTTTTT. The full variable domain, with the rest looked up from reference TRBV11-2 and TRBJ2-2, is EAGVAQSPRYKIIEKRQSVAFWCNPISGHATLYWYQQILGQGPKLLIQFQNNGVVDDSQLPKDRFSAERLKGVDSTLKIQPAKLEDSAVYLCASSRNTGENTGELFFGEGSRLTVL.